The clone carrying this TCR beta chain was seen a handful of times. One entry per CDR3 protein results from TCRdb running MiXCR on the 5' RACE reads. The repertoire holds roughly 69,000 distinct CDR3 sequences, more than 8.5% seen once, with 15% to 19% in the top ten. Germline CDR1 KGHSH, CDR2 LQKENI. The CDR3 sequence is 17 residues long. J was trimmed by 1 base and V by 4 bases; bases with no gene match: 6. The sample belongs to a study of early T cells in non-severe SARS-CoV-2 infection. The gene calls are TRBV18 and TRBJ2-5; 13 bases align to TRBD2. The receptor comes from an adult who was a healthcare worker with PCR-confirmed SARS-CoV-2 infection or an uninfected control (not recorded which). The material was whole blood, obtained at baseline. The CDR3 DNA is TGTGCCAGCTCACATAGACTAGCGGGAGGTTTCCAAGAGACCCAGTACTTC. This encodes CASSHRLAGGFQETQYF.